The 14 T cell receptor beta chains in this list originate from one sample, sequenced in a study of blood T cell repertoires in COVID-19. Clones were sequenced by immunoSEQ multiplex PCR, and TCRdb holds only the in-frame ones, with some missing. The profile covers fewer than 200,000 clones, with about four fifths appearing a single time and around 8.1% taken by the ten largest. Sequenced: peripheral blood. The receptors were sampled from a woman in her fifties or sixties with COVID-19, enrolled during active disease.

The chain recombines TRBV30 with TRBJ2-5; TRBD1 matches at 9 bases. The V gene end was trimmed by 7 bases and the J gene end by 5 bases; junction bases not matched to a gene: 8. Germline V CDR1 and CDR2: GTSNPN, SVGIG (reference sequence). The CDR3 is 13 amino acids. The CDR3 DNA is TGTGCCTCCTCCGGGACAGGGTCCGAGACCCAGTACTTC. Its protein product is CASSGTGSETQYF.

The sample holds one count of this clone. V and J are TRBV3-1 (or the pseudogene TRBV3-2) and TRBJ2-1, with D tentatively TRBD2 (6 bases). The length of the CDR3 is 16 residues. V lost 1 base to trimming and J lost 4 bases, with 14 bases between them. The germline V gene encodes CDR1 LGHDT and CDR2 YNNKEL (reference sequence). The CDR3 DNA sequence: TGTGCCAGCAGCCAAGGCTTATCGGGGGATTACAATGAGCAGTTCTTC. Translation gives CASSQGLSGDYNEQFF.

The chain employs TRBV6-5 and TRBJ1-2; D remains unclear. The CDR3 totals 15 residues. Trimming pared 1 base from V and 6 bases from J, leaving 15 bases between. CDR1 MNHEY and CDR2 SVGAGI come from the germline V gene. The CDR3: CASSYYGGRGDGYTF. CDR3 coding DNA: TGTGCCAGCAGTTACTACGGAGGGCGTGGGGATGGCTACACCTTC.

The chain joins TRBV9 to TRBJ2-3, with a tentative D call TRBD2 (6 bases). The CDR3 has 15 amino acids. CDR1 SGDLS and CDR2 YYNGEE come from the germline V gene. V lost 0 bases, J lost 3 bases, and 11 bases lay in between. The CDR3 is CASSVGVSGTDTQYF. In DNA, the CDR3 is TGTGCCAGCAGCGTAGGGGTTAGCGGAACAGATACGCAGTATTTT.

The chain combines TRBV28 with TRBJ2-1; 8 nucleotides align to TRBD2. Germline CDR1 and CDR2: MDHEN and SYDVKM. The CDR3 runs 17 residues. The ends lost 10 bases at V and 4 bases at J; junction bases unmatched: 18. Written as DNA, the CDR3 is TGTGCCACCAACCCTCCGCATTCGGGGGGGGGTTACAATGAGCAGTTCTTC. As protein: CATNPPHSGGGYNEQFF.

The chain is built from TRBV5-1 and TRBJ2-1; a weak D match, TRBD2 (6 bases). CDR1 is SGHRS and CDR2 is YFSETQ in the germline V gene. Trimming took off 4 bases at V and 0 bases at J, with 11 bases between the two ends. There are 15 residues in the CDR3. CDR3: CASSPGGLSYNEQFF. The CDR3 nucleotides are TGCGCCAGCAGCCCCGGGGGACTCTCCTACAATGAGCAGTTCTTC.

This chain links TRBV27 with TRBJ2-1, with TRBD1 identical over 7 bases. The length of the CDR3 is 13 residues. J was trimmed by 12 bases and V by 5 bases; bases with no gene match: 10. Germline V CDR1 and CDR2: MNHEY, SMNVEV (reference sequence). CDR3 coding DNA: TGTGCCAGCAGTAAAGGGACCCGACAGGGGCAGTTCTTC. Translation gives CASSKGTRQGQFF.

The chain is built from TRBV2 and TRBJ1-6; maybe TRBD1 (5 bases). Germline assignment: CDR1 SNHLY and CDR2 FYNNEI. V dropped 2 bases and J dropped 6 bases, with 17 bases sitting between them. CDR3 length equals 17 residues. CDR3 coding DNA: TGTGCCAGCAGTGAACCCTCGGGGGGTGCAGCTAATTCACCCCTCCACTTT. Protein: CASSEPSGGAANSPLHF.

This clone occurred many times. The J gene is TRBJ1-2, the V gene TRBV19; tentatively, D is TRBD1 (6 bases). The CDR3 is 13 residues long. The V end was cut by 5 bases, the J end by 6 bases, with 13 bases between. Germline values: CDR1 LNHDA, CDR2 SQIVND (reference sequence). The DNA for the CDR3 is TGTGCCAGTAGTCTCCGCGCAGGGGATGGCTACACCTTC. Residues: CASSLRAGDGYTF.

The chain recombines TRBV6-6 with TRBJ1-2, with a possible D match to TRBD1 (6 bases). The V gene lost 6 bases and the J gene lost 3 bases, with 14 bases spanning the gap. The CDR3 extends over 14 amino acids. CDR1 is MNHNY, CDR2 SVGAGI, per germline (reference sequence). CDR3 bases: TGTGCCAGCAGCGCGGGGGGGGCAGACTATGGCTACACCTTC. Residues: CASSAGGADYGYTF.

This chain's CDR3 is CSAGLAGPDTQYF. CDR3 bases: TGCAGCGCCGGACTAGCGGGACCAGATACGCAGTATTTT. The gene calls are TRBV29-1 and TRBJ2-3, with 12 bases that match TRBD2. The junction had 3 bases not matched to a gene; V was cut back by 7 bases and J by 4 bases. The CDR3 covers 13 residues. In germline, CDR1 is SQVTM, CDR2 ANQGSEA.

This clone has only a few counts. The chain uses TRBV3-1 (or the pseudogene TRBV3-2) and TRBJ1-6; D is unresolved. V lost 1 base and J 8 bases, leaving 12 bases between the germline ends. The CDR3 contains 15 residues. Looked up from germline, CDR1 is LGHDT and CDR2 is YNNKEL (reference sequence). CDR3 sequence (DNA): TGTGCCAGCAGCCAAGTTGGCGGGGAGGATTCACCCCTCCACTTT. It encodes CASSQVGGEDSPLHF.

The chain combines TRBV27 with TRBJ2-2; 7 bases map to TRBD1. The V gene's germline CDR1 is MNHEY and CDR2 SMNVEV (reference sequence). The CDR3 has 19 residues. Unmatched junction bases numbered 15, after V lost 5 bases and J lost 0 bases. CDR3 loop: CASSQTTGISITNTGELFF. CDR3 nucleotides: TGTGCCAGCAGTCAAACGACAGGGATTAGTATAACGAACACCGGGGAGCTGTTTTTT.

The rearrangement joins TRBV3-1 (or the pseudogene TRBV3-2) to TRBJ1-2, with 9 bases matching TRBD1. Germline V gives CDR1 LGHDT, CDR2 YNNKEL (reference sequence). The CDR3 loop spans 14 amino acids. J lost 5 bases, V lost 3 bases, and 4 bases had no gene match. This CDR3 is CASSHGDRVYGYTF. The CDR3 nucleotides are TGTGCCAGCAGCCATGGGGACAGGGTTTATGGCTACACCTTC.